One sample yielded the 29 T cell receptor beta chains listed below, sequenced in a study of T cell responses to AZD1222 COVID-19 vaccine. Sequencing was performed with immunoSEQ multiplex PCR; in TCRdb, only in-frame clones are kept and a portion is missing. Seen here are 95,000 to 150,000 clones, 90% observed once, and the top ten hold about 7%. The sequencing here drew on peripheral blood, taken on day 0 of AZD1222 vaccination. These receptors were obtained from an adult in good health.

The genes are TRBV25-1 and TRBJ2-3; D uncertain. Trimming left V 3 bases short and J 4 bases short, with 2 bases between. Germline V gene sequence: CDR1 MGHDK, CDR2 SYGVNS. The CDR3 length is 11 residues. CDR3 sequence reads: CASSESDTQYF. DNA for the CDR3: TGTGCCAGCAGTGAGTCAGATACGCAGTATTTT.

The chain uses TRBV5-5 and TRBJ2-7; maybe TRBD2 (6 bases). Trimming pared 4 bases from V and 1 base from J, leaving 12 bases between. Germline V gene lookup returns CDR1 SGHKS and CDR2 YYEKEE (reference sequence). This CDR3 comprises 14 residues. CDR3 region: CASSTPTSSYEQYF. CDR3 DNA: TGTGCCAGCAGCACTCCGACTAGTTCCTACGAGCAGTACTTC.

The CDR3 coding sequence is TGTGCCAGCAAGGACAGGGGGACCGGGGAGCTGTTTTTT. Protein product: CASKDRGTGELFF. The J gene is TRBJ2-2, the V gene TRBV6-5, with 10 bases that match TRBD1. The CDR3 sequence is 13 residues long. From germline, CDR1 is MNHEY and CDR2 SVGAGI. Trimming cost V 7 bases and J 5 bases; bases outside gene matches: 1.

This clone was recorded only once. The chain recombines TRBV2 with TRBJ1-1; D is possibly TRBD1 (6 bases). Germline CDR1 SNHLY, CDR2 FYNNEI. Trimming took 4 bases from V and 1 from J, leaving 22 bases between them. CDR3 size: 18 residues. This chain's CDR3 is CASSGGGRTARRNTEAFF. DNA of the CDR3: TGTGCCAGCAGTGGGGGAGGGAGGACAGCTAGGCGGAACACTGAAGCTTTCTTT. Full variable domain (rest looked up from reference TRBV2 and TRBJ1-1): EPEVTQTPSHQVTQMGQEVILRCVPISNHLYFYWYRQILGQKVEFLVSFYNNEISEKSEIFDDQFSVERPDGSNFTLKIRSTKLEDSAMYFCASSGGGRTARRNTEAFFGQGTRLTVV.

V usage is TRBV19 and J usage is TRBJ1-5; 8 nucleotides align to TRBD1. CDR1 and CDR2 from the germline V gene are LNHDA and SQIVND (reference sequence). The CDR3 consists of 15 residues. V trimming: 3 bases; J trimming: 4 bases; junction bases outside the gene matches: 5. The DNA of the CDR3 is TGTGCCAGTAGTATCGGCGGACAGGGTAATCAGCCCCAGCATTTT. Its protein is CASSIGGQGNQPQHF.

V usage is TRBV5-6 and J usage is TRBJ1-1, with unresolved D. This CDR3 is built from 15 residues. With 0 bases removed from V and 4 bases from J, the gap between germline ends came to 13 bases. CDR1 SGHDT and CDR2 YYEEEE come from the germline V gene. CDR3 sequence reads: CASSLDMIGSTEAFF. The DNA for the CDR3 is TGTGCCAGCAGCTTGGACATGATTGGGAGCACTGAAGCTTTCTTT.

As DNA, the CDR3 is TGTGCCACCAGTAGTACGGGACTAGCGAACACCGGGGAGCTGTTTTTT. It translates to CATSSTGLANTGELFF. The chain combines TRBV24-1 with TRBJ2-2, with 8 positions matching TRBD2. This CDR3 has 16 residues. Losses at the gene ends were 6 bases for V and 0 bases for J; bases not matched to a gene: 5. The germline V gene encodes CDR1 KGHDR and CDR2 SFDVKD.

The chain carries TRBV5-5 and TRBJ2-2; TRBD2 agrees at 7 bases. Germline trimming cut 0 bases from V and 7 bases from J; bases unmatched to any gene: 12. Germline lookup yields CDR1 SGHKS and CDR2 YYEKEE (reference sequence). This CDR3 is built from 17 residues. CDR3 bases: TGTGCCAGCAGCTTGGAGTCAGCGGGAAGTCGTTTCGGGGAGCTGTTTTTT. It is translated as CASSLESAGSRFGELFF.

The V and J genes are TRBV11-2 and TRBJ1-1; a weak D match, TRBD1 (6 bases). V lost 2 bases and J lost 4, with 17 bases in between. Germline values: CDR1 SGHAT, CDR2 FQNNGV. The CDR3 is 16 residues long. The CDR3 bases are TGTGCCAGCAGCTTAACTGTCGTGCAGGGGTCCACTGAAGCTTTCTTT. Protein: CASSLTVVQGSTEAFF.

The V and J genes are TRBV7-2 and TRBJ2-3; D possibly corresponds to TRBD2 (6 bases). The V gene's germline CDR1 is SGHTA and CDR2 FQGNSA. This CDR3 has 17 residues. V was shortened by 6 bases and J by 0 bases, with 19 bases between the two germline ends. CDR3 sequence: CASSRPFSGPSTDTQYF. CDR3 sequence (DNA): TGTGCCAGCAGTCGCCCTTTTAGCGGACCCAGCACAGATACGCAGTATTTT.

CDR3 nucleotide sequence: TGTGCCAGCAGTTCCAGGCAAGAGACCCAGTACTTC. The encoded protein is CASSSRQETQYF. The V gene is TRBV12-3 or TRBV12-4, the J gene TRBJ2-5; D is unresolved. V lost 4 bases and J lost 2, with 5 bases in between. The CDR3 consists of 12 residues.

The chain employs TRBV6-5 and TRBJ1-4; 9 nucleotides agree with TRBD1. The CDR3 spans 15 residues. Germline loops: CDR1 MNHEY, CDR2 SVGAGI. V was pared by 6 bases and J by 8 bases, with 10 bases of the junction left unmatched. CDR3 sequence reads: CASRNTGTGNEKLFF. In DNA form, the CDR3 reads TGTGCCAGCAGGAACACCGGGACAGGGAACGAAAAACTGTTTTTT.

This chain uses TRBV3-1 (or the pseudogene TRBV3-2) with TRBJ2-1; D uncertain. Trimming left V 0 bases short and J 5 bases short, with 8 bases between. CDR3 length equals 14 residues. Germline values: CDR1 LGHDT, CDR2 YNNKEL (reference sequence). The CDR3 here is CASSQEQENNEQFF. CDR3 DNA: TGTGCCAGCAGCCAAGAGCAGGAGAACAATGAGCAGTTCTTC.

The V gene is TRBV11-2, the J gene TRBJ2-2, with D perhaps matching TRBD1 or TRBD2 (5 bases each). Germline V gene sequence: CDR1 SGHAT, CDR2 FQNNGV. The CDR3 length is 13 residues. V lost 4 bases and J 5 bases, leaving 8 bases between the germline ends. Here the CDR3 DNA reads TGTGCCAGCAGCTACGGGGCTACCGGGGAGCTGTTTTTT. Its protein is CASSYGATGELFF. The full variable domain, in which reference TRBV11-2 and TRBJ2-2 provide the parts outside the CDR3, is EAGVAQSPRYKIIEKRQSVAFWCNPISGHATLYWYQQILGQGPKLLIQFQNNGVVDDSQLPKDRFSAERLKGVDSTLKIQPAKLEDSAVYLCASSYGATGELFFGEGSRLTVL.

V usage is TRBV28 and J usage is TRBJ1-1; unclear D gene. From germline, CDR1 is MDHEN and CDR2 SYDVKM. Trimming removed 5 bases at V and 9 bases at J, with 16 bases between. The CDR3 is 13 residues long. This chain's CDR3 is CASSPYLSGKAFF. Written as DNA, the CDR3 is TGTGCCAGCAGTCCCTACCTAAGCGGGAAAGCTTTCTTT.

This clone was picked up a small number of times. CDR3 region: CASSYLKYEQYF. The CDR3 region has the DNA TGTGCCAGCAGTTACCTGAAGTACGAGCAGTACTTC. The gene calls are TRBV6-2 or TRBV6-3 and TRBJ2-7; D unclear. Germline V gene lookup returns CDR1 MNHEY and CDR2 SVGEGT. The CDR3 is made up of 12 amino acids. Trimming cost V 2 bases and J 4 bases, with 6 bases left between them.

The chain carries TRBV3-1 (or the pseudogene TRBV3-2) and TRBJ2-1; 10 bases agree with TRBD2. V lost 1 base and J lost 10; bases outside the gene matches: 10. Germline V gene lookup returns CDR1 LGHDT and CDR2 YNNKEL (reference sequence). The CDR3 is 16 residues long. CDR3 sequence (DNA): TGTGCCAGCAGCCAAGGGGGCGCTAGCGGGAGAGGGGAGCAGTTCTTC. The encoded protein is CASSQGGASGRGEQFF.

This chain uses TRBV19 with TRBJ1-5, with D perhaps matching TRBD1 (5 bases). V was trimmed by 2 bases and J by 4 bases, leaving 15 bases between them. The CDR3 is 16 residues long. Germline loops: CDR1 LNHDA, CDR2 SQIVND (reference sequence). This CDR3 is CASSIPGHGINQPQHF. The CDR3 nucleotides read TGTGCCAGTAGTATACCAGGACACGGGATAAATCAGCCCCAGCATTTT.

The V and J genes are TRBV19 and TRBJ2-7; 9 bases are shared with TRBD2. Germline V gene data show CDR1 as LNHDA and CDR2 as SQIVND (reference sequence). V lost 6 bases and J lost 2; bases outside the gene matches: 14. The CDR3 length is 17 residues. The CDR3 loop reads CASSLTALAGTTYEQYF. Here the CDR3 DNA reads TGTGCCAGTAGCCTCACCGCCCTAGCGGGAACTACCTACGAGCAGTACTTC.

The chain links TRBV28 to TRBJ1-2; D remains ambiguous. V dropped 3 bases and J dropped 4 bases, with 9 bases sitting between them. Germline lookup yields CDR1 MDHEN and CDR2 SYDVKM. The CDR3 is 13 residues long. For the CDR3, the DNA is TGTGCCAGCAGTTTGTCCAGTCGCTATGGCTACACCTTC. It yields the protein CASSLSSRYGYTF.

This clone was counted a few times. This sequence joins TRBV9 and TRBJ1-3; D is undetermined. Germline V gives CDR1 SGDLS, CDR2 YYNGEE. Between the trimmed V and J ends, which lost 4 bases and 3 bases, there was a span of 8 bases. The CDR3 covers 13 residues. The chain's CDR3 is CASSPDVGNTIYF. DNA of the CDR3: TGTGCCAGCAGCCCCGACGTTGGAAACACCATATATTTT.

Here the CDR3 DNA reads TGTGCCAGCAGCTTGACTAGCGGGTTTAGGGTCGGGTCCTACAATGAGCAGTTCTTC. Encoded protein: CASSLTSGFRVGSYNEQFF. The chain employs TRBV5-5 and TRBJ2-1; 9 bases fit TRBD2. Germline V gene sequence: CDR1 SGHKS, CDR2 YYEKEE (reference sequence). J lost 1 base, V lost 1 base, and 12 bases had no gene match. This CDR3 contains 19 residues.

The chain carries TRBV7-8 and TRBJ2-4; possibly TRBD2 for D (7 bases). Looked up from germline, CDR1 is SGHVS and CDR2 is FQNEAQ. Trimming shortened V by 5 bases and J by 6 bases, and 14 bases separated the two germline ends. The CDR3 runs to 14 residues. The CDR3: CASSRGEGVNIQYF. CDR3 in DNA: TGTGCCAGCAGCCGAGGGGAGGGGGTAAACATTCAGTACTTC. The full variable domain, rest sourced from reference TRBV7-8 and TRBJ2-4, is GAGVSQSPRYKVAKRGQDVALRCDPISGHVSLFWYQQALGQGPEFLTYFQNEAQLDKSGLPSDRFFAERPEGSVSTLKIQRTQQEDSAVYLCASSRGEGVNIQYFGAGTRLSVL.

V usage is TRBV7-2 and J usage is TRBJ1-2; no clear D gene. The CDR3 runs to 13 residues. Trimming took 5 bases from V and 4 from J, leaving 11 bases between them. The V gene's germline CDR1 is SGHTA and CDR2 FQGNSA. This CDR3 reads CASSPRTGYGYTF. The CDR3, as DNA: TGTGCCAGCAGCCCCCGGACTGGCTATGGCTACACCTTC.

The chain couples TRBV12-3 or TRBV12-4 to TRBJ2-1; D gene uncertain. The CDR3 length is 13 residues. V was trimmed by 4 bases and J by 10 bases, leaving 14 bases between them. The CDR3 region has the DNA TGTGCCAGCAGTTCCCTCGTCCGGCCCGAGCAGTTCTTC. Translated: CASSSLVRPEQFF.

For the CDR3, the DNA is TGCGCCAGCAGCTTGCGAACCAGGGATGAGCAGTTCTTC. This translates into CASSLRTRDEQFF. V and J are TRBV5-1 and TRBJ2-1; weak D call: TRBD1 (5 bases). The germline V gene has CDR1 SGHRS and CDR2 YFSETQ. V dropped 1 base and J dropped 8 bases, with 10 bases sitting between them. The CDR3 loop spans 13 amino acids.

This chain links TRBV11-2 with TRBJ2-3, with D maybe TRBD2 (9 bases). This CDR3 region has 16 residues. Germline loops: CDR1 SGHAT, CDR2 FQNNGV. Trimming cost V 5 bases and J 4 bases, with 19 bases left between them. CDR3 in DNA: TGTGCCAGCAGCCTCCTAGCGGGACAGGAAGCAGATACGCAGTATTTT. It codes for CASSLLAGQEADTQYF.

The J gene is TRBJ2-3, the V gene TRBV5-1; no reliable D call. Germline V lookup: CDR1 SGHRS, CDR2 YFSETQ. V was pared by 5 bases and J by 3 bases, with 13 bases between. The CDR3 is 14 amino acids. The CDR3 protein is CASRDLAGTDTQYF. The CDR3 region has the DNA TGCGCCAGCAGAGATCTGGCCGGGACAGATACGCAGTATTTT.

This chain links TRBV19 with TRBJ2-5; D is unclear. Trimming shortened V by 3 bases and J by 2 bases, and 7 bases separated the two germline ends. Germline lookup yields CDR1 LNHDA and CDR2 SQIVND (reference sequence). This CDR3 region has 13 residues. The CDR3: CASSIYLQETQYF. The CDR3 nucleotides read TGTGCCAGTAGTATTTACCTTCAAGAGACCCAGTACTTC.